Listed here are 11 T cell receptor beta chains from one sample, sequenced in a study of regulatory T cells in long-lasting Graves disease. Time point specified: newly diagnosed GD, antithyroid drugs for less than 3 months. PBMCs were the source of the RNA used for TCR sequencing. With iRepertoire HTBI primers and Arm-PCR of CDR3 regions, TCR beta libraries were built. In TCRdb, the multiplex PCR reads were re-called with MiXCR into one record per CDR3 protein. The data contain about 620,000 distinct CDR3 sequences, 15% to 20% of them singletons. The same sample was also used in a study of T cells in Graves' hyperthyroidism and ophthalmopathy.

The material was peripheral blood mononuclear cells (PBMCs), obtained at new diagnosis, from a patient treated with antithyroid drugs. The receptors shown here come from a woman in her twenties or thirties with Graves disease.

In this sample, this clonotype turned up many times. The chain couples TRBV12-3 or TRBV12-4 to TRBJ2-7; 10 nucleotides line up with TRBD2. The CDR3 runs to 17 residues. The V and J ends lost 6 bases and 3 bases, in that order; junction bases with no gene match: 14. The DNA for the CDR3 is TGTGCCAGCAGCAAACTGAATTCCGGGACTAGCGACTACGAGCAGTACTTC. Its protein product is CASSKLNSGTSDYEQYF.

This clonotype was seen a handful of times. The chain recombines TRBV28 with TRBJ1-6; D not certain. The length of the CDR3 is 13 residues. The V end was cut by 4 bases, the J end by 9 bases, with 10 bases between. Germline-derived CDR1 and CDR2 are MDHEN and SYDVKM. The CDR3 is CASSSPPTSPLHF. CDR3 nucleotides: TGTGCCAGCAGTTCCCCCCCCACTTCACCCCTCCACTTT.

This rearrangement joins TRBV3-1 to TRBJ2-4, with D tentatively TRBD2 (5 bases). The germline gives CDR1 LGHDT, CDR2 YNNKEL (reference sequence). V was cut by 1 base and J by 3 bases, with 7 bases left in between. The CDR3 is 14 residues long. The CDR3 DNA reads as TGTGCCAGCAGCCAAGCGGGGATCAAAAACATTCAGTACTTC. As protein: CASSQAGIKNIQYF. Full variable domain (missing parts from reference TRBV3-1 and TRBJ2-4): DTAVSQTPKYLVTQMGNDKSIKCEQNLGHDTMYWYKQDSKKFLKIMFSYNNKELIINETVPNRFSPKSPDKAHLNLHINSLELGDSAVYFCASSQAGIKNIQYFGAGTRLSVL.

This clonotype was found many times. The chain uses TRBV28 and TRBJ1-1, with unresolved D. Trimming took off 7 bases at V and 1 base at J, with 13 bases between the two ends. There are 14 residues in the CDR3. Per the germline V gene, CDR1 is MDHEN and CDR2 is SYDVKM. The CDR3 here is CASKRILWNTEAFF. In DNA, the CDR3 is TGTGCCAGCAAGCGGATACTCTGGAACACTGAAGCTTTCTTT.

The sample holds many counts of this clonotype. The chain combines TRBV12-3 or TRBV12-4 with TRBJ1-2; D is perhaps TRBD1 (5 bases). Trimming removed 2 bases at V and 7 bases at J, with 8 bases between. The CDR3 extends over 12 amino acids. CDR3 region: CASSLFGGGYTF. The CDR3 DNA follows: TGTGCCAGCAGTTTATTTGGGGGTGGCTACACCTTC.

This clonotype has a count of ten or more. The V and J genes are TRBV6-1 and TRBJ1-4, with 9 bases matching TRBD1. This CDR3 spans 15 amino acids. Trimming removed 5 bases from V and 5 bases from J; junction bases left unmatched: 6. The V gene's germline CDR1 is MNHNS and CDR2 SASEGT. The CDR3 spells CASSSPGQGNEKLFF. CDR3 DNA sequence: TGTGCCAGCAGTAGTCCGGGACAGGGAAATGAAAAACTGTTTTTT.

This clonotype was recorded a few times. The genes are TRBV5-6 and TRBJ2-7, with 7 bases that match TRBD2. The CDR3 covers 14 residues. Germline CDR1 reads SGHDT; CDR2 reads YYEEEE. J gave up 0 bases and V 6 bases, and 6 bases lay outside the gene matches. CDR3 region: CASNKRDYSYEQYF. The CDR3 nucleotides are TGTGCCAGCAATAAGCGGGACTACTCCTACGAGCAGTACTTC.

Comment on this clonotype: The conserved final phenylalanine or tryptophan is absent from the CDR3, which likely points to a read error. The chain uses TRBV7-3 and TRBJ2-3; 10 bases agree with TRBD2. Unmatched junction bases numbered 6, after V lost 4 bases and J lost 2 bases. The CDR3 totals 16 residues. CDR1 and CDR2 from the germline V gene are SGHTA and FQGTGA. CDR3 bases: TGTGCCAGCAGCTCGGTAGCGGGAGGCGCCACAGATACGCAGTATTCT. It specifies CASSSVAGGATDTQYS.

This clonotype was found a few times. The V and J genes are TRBV7-3 and TRBJ2-1; 14 bases map to TRBD2. The CDR3 covers 20 residues. Germline lookup yields CDR1 SGHTA and CDR2 FQGTGA. Trimming took 5 bases from V and 5 from J; bases not matched to a gene: 17. As DNA, the CDR3 is TGTGCCAGCAGCCGACCAGGGACTAGCGGGAGAACGGGGCCAAACAATGAGCAGTTCTTC. This translates into CASSRPGTSGRTGPNNEQFF. The complete variable domain, with remaining parts taken from reference TRBV7-3 and TRBJ2-1, reads GAGVSQTPSNKVTEKGKYVELRCDPISGHTALYWYRQSLGQGPEFLIYFQGTGAADDSGLPNDRFFAVRPEGSVSTLKIQRTERGDSAVYLCASSRPGTSGRTGPNNEQFFGPGTRLTVL.

This clonotype was seen many times. This chain links TRBV2 with TRBJ1-2, with D possibly being TRBD1 (6 bases). Looked up from germline, CDR1 is SNHLY and CDR2 is FYNNEI. The V end was cut by 4 bases, the J end by 6 bases, with 12 bases between. The CDR3 loop spans 13 amino acids. In DNA, the CDR3 is TGTGCCAGCAGTGCACAGGGACTGGATGGCTACACCTTC. Its translation: CASSAQGLDGYTF. The full variable domain, its missing parts supplied by reference TRBV2 and TRBJ1-2, is EPEVTQTPSHQVTQMGQEVILRCVPISNHLYFYWYRQILGQKVEFLVSFYNNEISEKSEIFDDQFSVERPDGSNFTLKIRSTKLEDSAMYFCASSAQGLDGYTFGSGTRLTVV.

This clonotype appeared a few times. The chain couples TRBV6-1 to TRBJ1-6; D not certain. V lost 6 bases to trimming and J lost 9 bases, with 15 bases between them. Germline V lookup: CDR1 MNHNS, CDR2 SASEGT. The CDR3 consists of 14 residues. CDR3 in DNA: TGTGCCAGCAGAACAACCCATGGGAGTTCACCCCTCCACTTT. Amino acids: CASRTTHGSSPLHF.